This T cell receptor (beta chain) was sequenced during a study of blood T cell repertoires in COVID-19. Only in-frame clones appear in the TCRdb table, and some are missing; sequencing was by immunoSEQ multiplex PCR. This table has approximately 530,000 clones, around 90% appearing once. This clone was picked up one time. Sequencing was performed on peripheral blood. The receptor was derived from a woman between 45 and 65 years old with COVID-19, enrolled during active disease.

The CDR3 spells CASSVSPPNYGYTF. Here the CDR3 DNA reads TGCGCCAGCAGTGTTAGTCCCCCTAACTATGGCTACACCTTC. This rearrangement joins TRBV10-2 to TRBJ1-2; D gene unclear. CDR1 WSHSY and CDR2 SAAADI come from the germline V gene. There are 14 residues in the CDR3. With 4 bases removed from V and 0 bases from J, the gap between germline ends came to 9 bases.